This record looks at one T cell receptor (beta chain) sequence and its context. J was trimmed by 7 bases and V by 4 bases; bases with no gene match: 14. Germline V gene lookup returns CDR1 SGHRS and CDR2 YFSETQ. CDR3 length: 17 residues. Clones were read by immunoSEQ multiplex PCR, and TCRdb kept only the in-frame ones, dropping some. The sample includes tens of thousands of clones, approximately 90% of them seen just once. This entry is derived from a study of T cell responses to AZD1222 COVID-19 vaccine. The receptor comes from an adult who received the AZD1222 COVID-19 vaccine. The rearrangement links TRBV5-1 to TRBJ2-1; 10 bases match TRBD2. This material consisted of peripheral blood, taken 28 days after the second AZD1222 dose. The CDR3 protein is CASSGGLAGVLGNEQFF. CDR3 nucleotide sequence: TGCGCCAGCAGCGGGGGCCTAGCGGGAGTTTTAGGGAATGAGCAGTTCTTC. The full variable domain, rest sourced from reference TRBV5-1 and TRBJ2-1, is KAGVTQTPRYLIKTRGQQVTLSCSPISGHRSVSWYQQTPGQGLQFLFEYFSETQRNKGNFPGRFSGRQFSNSRSEMNVSTLELGDSALYLCASSGGLAGVLGNEQFFGPGTRLTVL.